The T cell receptor (beta chain) described here comes from a study of graft-versus-host responses after intestinal transplantation. Study at large: Transplantation in recipients was multivisceral, liver-intestinal, or isolated intestinal. Recipients were all induced with anti-thymocyte globulin, then given tacrolimus and steroids for around three years.

V shed 4 bases and J 2 bases; nucleotides not matched to a gene: 4. CDR1 and CDR2 from the germline V gene are SGHTA and FQGTGA. CDR3 length equals 15 residues. The table came from immunoSEQ multiplex PCR; TCRdb's copy has only in-frame clones and leaves some out. The repertoire holds 49,000 or so clones, with 80% to 95% as singletons. The TCR comes from a human patient who received an intestinal transplant, so some T cells may come from the graft donor. The rearrangement joins TRBV7-3 to TRBJ2-7; 11 bases are a match to TRBD1. The source material was PBMCs, sampled 750 to 850 days after a first intestinal transplant, on the day of a second. The CDR3 DNA is TGTGCCAGCAGCTCGCCGGACAGGGGGCCCTACGAGCAGTACTTC. It specifies CASSSPDRGPYEQYF.